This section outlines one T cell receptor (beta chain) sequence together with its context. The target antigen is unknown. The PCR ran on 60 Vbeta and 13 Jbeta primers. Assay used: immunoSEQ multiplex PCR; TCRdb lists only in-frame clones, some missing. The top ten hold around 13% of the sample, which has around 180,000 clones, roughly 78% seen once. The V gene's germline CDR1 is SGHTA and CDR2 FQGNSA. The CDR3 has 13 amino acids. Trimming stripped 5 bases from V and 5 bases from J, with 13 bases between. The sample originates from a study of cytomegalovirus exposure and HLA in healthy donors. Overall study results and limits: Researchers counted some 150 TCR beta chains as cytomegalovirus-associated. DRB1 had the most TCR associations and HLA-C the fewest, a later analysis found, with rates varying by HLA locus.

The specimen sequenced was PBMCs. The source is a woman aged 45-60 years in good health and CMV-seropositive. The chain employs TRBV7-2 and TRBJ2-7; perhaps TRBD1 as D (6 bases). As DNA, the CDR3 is TGTGCCAGCAGCCTGGGCAGGGGAAACGAGCAGTACTTC. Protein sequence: CASSLGRGNEQYF.